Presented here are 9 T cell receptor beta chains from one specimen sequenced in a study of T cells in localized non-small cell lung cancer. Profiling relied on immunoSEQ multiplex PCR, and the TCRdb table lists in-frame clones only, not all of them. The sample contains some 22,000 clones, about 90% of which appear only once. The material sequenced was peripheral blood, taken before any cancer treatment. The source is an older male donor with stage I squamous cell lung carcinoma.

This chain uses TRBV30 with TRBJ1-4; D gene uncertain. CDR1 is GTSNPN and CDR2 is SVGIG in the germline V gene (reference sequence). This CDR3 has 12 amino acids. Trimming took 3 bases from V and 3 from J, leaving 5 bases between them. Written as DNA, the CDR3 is TGTGCCTGGAGGTCGGCTAATGAAAAACTGTTTTTT. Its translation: CAWRSANEKLFF.

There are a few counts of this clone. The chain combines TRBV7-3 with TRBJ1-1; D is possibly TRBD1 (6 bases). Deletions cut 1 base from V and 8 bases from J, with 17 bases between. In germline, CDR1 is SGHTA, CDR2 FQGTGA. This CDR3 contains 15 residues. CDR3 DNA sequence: TGTGCCAGCAGCTTAAACGGAGCGTGGGACAACGAAGCTTTCTTT. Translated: CASSLNGAWDNEAFF.

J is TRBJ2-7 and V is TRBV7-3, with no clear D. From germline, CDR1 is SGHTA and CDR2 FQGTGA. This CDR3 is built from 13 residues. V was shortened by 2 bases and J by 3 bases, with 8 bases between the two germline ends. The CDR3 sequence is CASSLGHLYEQYF. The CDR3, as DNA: TGTGCCAGCAGCTTAGGGCACCTCTACGAGCAGTACTTC.

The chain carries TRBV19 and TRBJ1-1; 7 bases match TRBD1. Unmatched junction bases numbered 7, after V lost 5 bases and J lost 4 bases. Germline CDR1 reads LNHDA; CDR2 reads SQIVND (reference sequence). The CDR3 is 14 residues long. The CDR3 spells CASSPQGQPTEAFF. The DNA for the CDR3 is TGTGCCAGTAGTCCACAGGGGCAGCCCACTGAAGCTTTCTTT. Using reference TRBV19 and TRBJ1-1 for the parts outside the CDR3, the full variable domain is DGGITQSPKYLFRKEGQNVTLSCEQNLNHDAMYWYRQDPGQGLRLIYYSQIVNDFQKGDIAEGYSVSREKKESFPLTVTSAQKNPTAFYLCASSPQGQPTEAFFGQGTRLTVV.

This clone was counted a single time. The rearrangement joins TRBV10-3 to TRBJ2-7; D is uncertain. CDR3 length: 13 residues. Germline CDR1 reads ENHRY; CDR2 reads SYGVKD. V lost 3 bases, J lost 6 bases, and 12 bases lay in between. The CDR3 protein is CAISERGGREQYF. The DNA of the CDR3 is TGTGCCATCAGTGAAAGAGGTGGACGCGAGCAGTACTTC.

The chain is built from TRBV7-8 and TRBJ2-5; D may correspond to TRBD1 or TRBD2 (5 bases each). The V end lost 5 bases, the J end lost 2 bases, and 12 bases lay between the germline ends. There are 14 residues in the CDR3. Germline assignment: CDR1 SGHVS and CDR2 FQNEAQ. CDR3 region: CASSPRGVQETQYF. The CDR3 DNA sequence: TGTGCCAGCAGCCCCCGGGGCGTACAAGAGACCCAGTACTTC.

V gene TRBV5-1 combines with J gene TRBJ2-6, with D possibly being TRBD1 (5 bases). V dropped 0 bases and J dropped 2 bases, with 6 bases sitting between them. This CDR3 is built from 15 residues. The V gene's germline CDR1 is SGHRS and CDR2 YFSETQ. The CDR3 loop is CASSLGQPGANVLTF. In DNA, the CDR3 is TGCGCCAGCAGCTTGGGACAGCCTGGGGCCAACGTCCTGACTTTC.

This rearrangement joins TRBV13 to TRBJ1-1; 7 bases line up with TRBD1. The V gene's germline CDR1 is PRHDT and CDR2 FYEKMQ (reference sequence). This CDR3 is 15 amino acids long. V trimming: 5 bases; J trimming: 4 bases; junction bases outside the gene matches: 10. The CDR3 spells CASSARQGSSTEAFF. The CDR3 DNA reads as TGTGCCAGCAGCGCCCGACAGGGTTCATCCACTGAAGCTTTCTTT.

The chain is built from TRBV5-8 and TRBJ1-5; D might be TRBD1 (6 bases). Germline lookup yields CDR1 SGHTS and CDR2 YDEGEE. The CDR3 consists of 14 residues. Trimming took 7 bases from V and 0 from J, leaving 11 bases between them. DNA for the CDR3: TGTGCCAGCGCGGGGGGCCTTAGCAATCAGCCCCAGCATTTT. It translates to CASAGGLSNQPQHF.